The clone carrying this TCR beta chain showed up many times. The source material, RNA transcripts, was used to amplify TCR beta CDR3 regions. Using the HTBI primer set, a first-round RT-PCR was run on the TCR CDR3. TCRdb redid the calling of the multiplex PCR reads with MiXCR, one entry per CDR3 protein. The sample records about 400,000 distinct CDR3 sequences, 15% to 19% being singletons. These data belong to a study of T cells in Graves' hyperthyroidism and ophthalmopathy. CDR1 is DFQATT, CDR2 SNEGSKA, per germline (reference sequence). The germline V and J ends were trimmed by 4 bases and 3 bases, with 15 bases remaining between them. The CDR3 is 14 residues long.

This receptor was taken from a woman aged 18-30 years with Graves' hyperthyroidism. This chain connects TRBV20-1 to TRBJ1-2; the D is unclear. Source material: blood. In DNA, the CDR3 is TGCAGTGCTACTGGGCCCTGGGGAGACTATGGCTACACCTTC. As protein: CSATGPWGDYGYTF.